One sample yielded the 19 T cell receptor beta chains listed below, sequenced in a study of blood T cell repertoires in COVID-19. The repertoire was sequenced with immunoSEQ multiplex PCR; TCRdb's copy has only in-frame clones and lacks some. The table lists roughly 260,000 clones, about nine tenths of them singletons, with about 6% in the top ten. Sequencing was carried out using PBMCs or T cells enriched from blood (not recorded which). Every receptor here comes from a woman in her 30s with acute COVID-19.

As for this clone: Sequence at one end of the junction differs from germline and may be a read error. The V gene is TRBV28, the J gene TRBJ1-3, with a weak D call TRBD1 (6 bases). The germline gives CDR1 MDHEN, CDR2 SYDVKM. This CDR3 has 15 amino acids. In nucleotides, the CDR3 is TGTGCCAGCAGTGTAAACAGGGCGCCGGGAAGCACCATATATTTT. Protein sequence: CASSVNRAPGSTIYF.

The rearrangement joins TRBV25-1 to TRBJ2-7, with a possible D match to TRBD1 (6 bases). The ends were cut back, 5 bases at V and 0 bases at J, with 17 bases in the middle. CDR1 MGHDK and CDR2 SYGVNS come from the germline V gene. The CDR3 spans 16 residues. For the CDR3, the DNA is TGTGCCAGCAGTTCACCGGGACAAACCTTCTCCTACGAGCAGTACTTC. Translation gives CASSSPGQTFSYEQYF.

The V gene is TRBV14, the J gene TRBJ2-5; the D gene is possibly TRBD1 (5 bases). Trimming shortened V by 1 base and J by 4 bases, and 13 bases separated the two germline ends. The CDR3 is 15 amino acids. CDR1 is SGHDN, CDR2 FVKESK, per germline. The CDR3 bases are TGTGCCAGCAGCCAAGGACAGCTCCATGGAGAGACCCAGTACTTC. Translated, it gives CASSQGQLHGETQYF.

V is TRBV19 and J is TRBJ1-3, with 8 nucleotides matching TRBD1. This CDR3 is built from 17 residues. V shed 3 bases, J shed 3 bases, and the junction held 10 bases outside the gene matches. Germline CDR1 and CDR2: LNHDA and SQIVND (reference sequence). CDR3 sequence (DNA): TGTGCCAGTAGTATGCTCCGGGGACAGGTGAATGGAAACACCATATATTTT. Encoded protein: CASSMLRGQVNGNTIYF. Filled out from reference TRBV19 and TRBJ1-3, the complete variable domain reads DGGITQSPKYLFRKEGQNVTLSCEQNLNHDAMYWYRQDPGQGLRLIYYSQIVNDFQKGDIAEGYSVSREKKESFPLTVTSAQKNPTAFYLCASSMLRGQVNGNTIYFGEGSWLTVV.

The chain has TRBV19 and TRBJ1-2; D unclear. Trimming took 5 bases from V and 8 from J, leaving 15 bases between them. Germline lookup yields CDR1 LNHDA and CDR2 SQIVND (reference sequence). The CDR3 has 13 residues. The CDR3, as DNA: TGTGCCAGTAGTTTAACTATCAAGGAGGGCTACACCTTC. This gives the protein CASSLTIKEGYTF.

This chain connects TRBV4-3 to TRBJ1-2, with a tentative D call TRBD1 (5 bases). The CDR3 totals 14 residues. Germline CDR1 and CDR2: LGHNA and YSLEER. V lost 0 bases, J lost 2 bases, and 7 bases lay in between. In DNA form, the CDR3 reads TGCGCCAGCAGCCAAGACGCAGGGAACTATGGCTACACCTTC. Translating gives CASSQDAGNYGYTF.

The table lists this clone with a few counts. The chain recombines TRBV28 with TRBJ1-6; D not resolved. Trimming shortened V by 4 bases and J by 8 bases, and 18 bases separated the two germline ends. Germline CDR1 is MDHEN and CDR2 is SYDVKM. This CDR3 contains 16 residues. The CDR3 region is CASSSAGVFVDSPLHF. In DNA form, the CDR3 reads TGTGCCAGCAGTTCGGCGGGAGTATTTGTGGATTCACCCCTCCACTTT.

CDR3 in amino acids: CASSLDGAGGEKLFF. In DNA form, the CDR3 reads TGTGCCAGCAGCTTAGATGGGGCCGGGGGTGAAAAACTGTTTTTT. This chain uses TRBV7-9 with TRBJ1-4; tentative D call: TRBD1 (5 bases). V gave up 1 base and J gave up 7 bases, with 13 bases separating them. Germline CDR1 and CDR2: SEHNR and FQNEAQ (reference sequence). The CDR3 loop spans 15 amino acids.

V and J are TRBV2 and TRBJ2-3, with D tentatively TRBD2 (6 bases). V lost 3 bases and J 5 bases, leaving 12 bases between the germline ends. The CDR3 runs to 14 residues. Germline CDR1 reads SNHLY; CDR2 reads FYNNEI. The CDR3 spells CASSEEGPKDTQYF. CDR3 nucleotide sequence: TGTGCCAGCAGTGAGGAGGGGCCTAAAGATACGCAGTATTTT. The variable domain in full, completed from reference TRBV2 and TRBJ2-3, reads EPEVTQTPSHQVTQMGQEVILRCVPISNHLYFYWYRQILGQKVEFLVSFYNNEISEKSEIFDDQFSVERPDGSNFTLKIRSTKLEDSAMYFCASSEEGPKDTQYFGPGTRLTVL.

The V and J genes are TRBV5-1 and TRBJ1-4, with D perhaps matching TRBD1 (5 bases). V shed 4 bases and J shed 0 bases, with 10 bases lying between them. Germline assignment: CDR1 SGHRS and CDR2 YFSETQ. The CDR3 runs to 15 residues. The CDR3 loop reads CASSPSGTTNEKLFF. CDR3 sequence (DNA): TGCGCCAGCAGCCCGTCAGGGACAACTAATGAAAAACTGTTTTTT.

This chain links TRBV19 with TRBJ2-4; weak D call: TRBD1 (5 bases). There are 16 residues in the CDR3. CDR1 and CDR2 (germline): LNHDA, SQIVND (reference sequence). V lost 4 bases and J lost 0, with 13 bases in between. DNA of the CDR3: TGTGCCAGTAGTAAGACAGAGATTTTAGCCAAAAACATTCAGTACTTC. It translates to CASSKTEILAKNIQYF. Supplemented by reference TRBV19 and TRBJ2-4, the full variable domain reads DGGITQSPKYLFRKEGQNVTLSCEQNLNHDAMYWYRQDPGQGLRLIYYSQIVNDFQKGDIAEGYSVSREKKESFPLTVTSAQKNPTAFYLCASSKTEILAKNIQYFGAGTRLSVL.

The rearrangement uses TRBV19 and TRBJ2-7; TRBD1 agrees at 7 bases. The J segment lost 4 bases and the V segment lost 7 bases, leaving 7 bases of the junction unmatched. CDR3 length: 13 residues. CDR1 is LNHDA and CDR2 is SQIVND in the germline V gene (reference sequence). This CDR3 reads CASKKPGGYEQYF. The CDR3, as DNA: TGTGCCAGTAAAAAACCAGGGGGTTACGAGCAGTACTTC.

This chain uses TRBV5-1 with TRBJ2-3; D is perhaps TRBD1 (6 bases). Trimming took off 1 base at V and 2 bases at J, with 17 bases between the two ends. This CDR3 is built from 17 residues. Germline V gene sequence: CDR1 SGHRS, CDR2 YFSETQ. CDR3 sequence (DNA): TGCGCCAGCAGCTTGTTGGGCCGGACAGAGTCCACAGATACGCAGTATTTT. It encodes CASSLLGRTESTDTQYF.

In regard to this clone: One end of the junction does not line up with germline, which may come from a read error. The rearrangement links TRBV11-3 to TRBJ2-2, with TRBD2 matching 7 bases. The CDR3 contains 14 residues. Germline CDR1 reads SGHNT; CDR2 reads YENEEA. As DNA, the CDR3 is TGTACCAGCAGCCCAGCGGGGTTCACCGGGGAGCTGTTTTTT. Its translation is CTSSPAGFTGELFF.

The chain has TRBV14 and TRBJ2-7, with 9 nucleotides matching TRBD2. With V trimmed by 6 bases and J by 4 bases, 7 bases remained unmatched. This CDR3 region has 14 residues. Germline CDR1 is SGHDN and CDR2 is FVKESK. The chain's CDR3 is CASRQSGRTYEQYF. DNA for the CDR3: TGTGCCAGCAGACAAAGCGGGAGGACGTACGAGCAGTACTTC.

This CDR3 reads CASSLRTENEAFF. CDR3 DNA: TGTGCCAGCAGCCTACGGACAGAAAATGAAGCTTTCTTT. This chain uses TRBV11-2 with TRBJ1-1, with D maybe TRBD1 (6 bases). The germline V and J ends were trimmed by 5 bases and 7 bases, with 14 bases remaining between them. The CDR3 has 13 amino acids. Germline V gene sequence: CDR1 SGHAT, CDR2 FQNNGV.

There are a few counts of this clone. This chain links TRBV12-3 or TRBV12-4 with TRBJ2-1; TRBD2 matches at 7 bases. The J segment lost 8 bases and the V segment lost 8 bases, leaving 6 bases of the junction unmatched. This CDR3 is 12 amino acids long. In DNA form, the CDR3 reads TGTGCCAGCGGGGGGGGTCTCGATGAGCAGTTCTTC. It is translated as CASGGGLDEQFF.

This clone was detected only once. This chain connects TRBV10-3 to TRBJ1-1; the D is unclear. Per germline, CDR1 ENHRY and CDR2 SYGVKD. The V end lost 7 bases, the J end lost 11 bases, and 26 bases lay between the germline ends. The CDR3 length is 15 residues. This CDR3 reads CAITEVEGSILPAFF. Here the CDR3 DNA reads TGTGCCATCACCGAAGTTGAGGGATCGATTTTACCGGCTTTCTTT.

The V call is TRBV19, the J call TRBJ2-2; D is unclear. CDR1 LNHDA and CDR2 SQIVND come from the germline V gene (reference sequence). V lost 3 bases to trimming and J lost 0 bases, with 8 bases between them. The CDR3 runs 15 residues. Here the CDR3 DNA reads TGTGCCAGTAGTATTGGGCCTGCGAACACCGGGGAGCTGTTTTTT. The encoded protein is CASSIGPANTGELFF.